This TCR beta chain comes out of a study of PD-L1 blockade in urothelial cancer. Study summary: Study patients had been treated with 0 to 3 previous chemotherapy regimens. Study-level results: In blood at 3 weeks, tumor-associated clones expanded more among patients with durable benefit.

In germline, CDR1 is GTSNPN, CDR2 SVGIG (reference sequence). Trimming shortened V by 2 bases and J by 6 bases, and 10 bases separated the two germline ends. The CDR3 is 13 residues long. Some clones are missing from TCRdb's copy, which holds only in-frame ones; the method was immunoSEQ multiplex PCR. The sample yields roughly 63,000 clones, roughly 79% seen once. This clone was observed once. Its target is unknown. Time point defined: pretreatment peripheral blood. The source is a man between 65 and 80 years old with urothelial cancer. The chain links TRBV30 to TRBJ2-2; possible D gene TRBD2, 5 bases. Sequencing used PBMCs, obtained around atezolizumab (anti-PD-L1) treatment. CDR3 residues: CAWSRGMAGELFF. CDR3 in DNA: TGTGCCTGGAGTCGAGGGATGGCCGGGGAGCTGTTTTTT.